The present T cell receptor (beta chain) was sequenced within a study of blood T cell repertoires in COVID-19. The wider study: T cells, B-cell-depleted T cells, or PBMCs supplied cDNA or gDNA.

CDR3 length: 15 amino acids. CDR1 is SEHNR and CDR2 is FQNEAQ in the germline V gene (reference sequence). Trimming removed 1 base at V and 1 base at J, with 9 bases between. Participant ages covered roughly 18 to 89 years across 25 or so US areas. Allocation to cohorts depended on clinical history reported by the participants. Comment on this clone: Other DNA sequences in this specimen translate into the identical CDR3.

Here immunoSEQ multiplex PCR was the method, and the copy in TCRdb shows in-frame clones only, minus some. The sample gives a few hundred thousand clones, approximately 87% of which show up once; 3.1% is in the top ten. Sequenced input: PBMCs or T cells enriched from blood (not recorded which). The J gene is TRBJ2-3, the V gene TRBV7-9; maybe TRBD1 (6 bases). This TCR derives from a woman aged 50 to 65 in a cohort exposed to, infected with or recovered from COVID-19 (not recorded which). The CDR3 region is CASSLVAGGTDTQYF. CDR3 sequence (DNA): TGTGCCAGCAGCTTAGTAGCAGGGGGCACAGATACGCAGTATTTT.